These 13 T cell receptor beta chains were sequenced from one sample in a study of T cell responses to AZD1222 COVID-19 vaccine. This table comes from immunoSEQ multiplex PCR, and its TCRdb copy is limited to in-frame clones, with some not included. The sample lists 110,000 to 150,000 clones, approximately 90% occurring once. The material sequenced was peripheral blood, taken on day 0 of AZD1222 vaccination. Source of these receptors: an adult in good health.

This rearrangement joins TRBV29-1 to TRBJ2-7, with a tentative D call TRBD2 (6 bases). Between the trimmed V and J ends, which lost 6 bases and 3 bases, there was a span of 21 bases. CDR3 length equals 15 residues. Per germline, CDR1 SQVTM and CDR2 ANQGSEA. The CDR3 nucleotides read TGCAGCGTGGAAAAGGAGAAAGGTAGCGGCTACGAGCAGTACTTC. This sequence encodes CSVEKEKGSGYEQYF.

CDR3 DNA: TGTGCCAGCAGAGTCGGGAACAATCAGCCCCAGCATTTT. Its protein product is CASRVGNNQPQHF. The chain is built from TRBV6-1 and TRBJ1-5, with D hard to call. Germline V lookup: CDR1 MNHNS, CDR2 SASEGT. The V and J ends lost 6 bases and 3 bases respectively, with 9 bases between them. CDR3 length equals 13 residues.

V is TRBV30 and J is TRBJ1-2; possible D gene TRBD1, 6 bases. Trimming removed 4 bases at V and 8 bases at J, with 20 bases between. The CDR3 totals 14 residues. The V gene's germline CDR1 is GTSNPN and CDR2 SVGIG (reference sequence). DNA for the CDR3: TGTGCCTGGACCCTCCACACACAGGGAGGCGGCTACACCTTC. Its translation is CAWTLHTQGGGYTF.

The V and J genes are TRBV11-2 and TRBJ1-6, with 9 bases lining up with TRBD1. After removal of 3 bases from V and 6 bases from J, the junction contained 0 bases not matched to a gene. Looked up from germline, CDR1 is SGHAT and CDR2 is FQNNGV. CDR3 length: 14 amino acids. The CDR3 spells CASSLDRGNSPLHF. The DNA for the CDR3 is TGTGCCAGCAGCTTGGACAGGGGTAATTCACCCCTCCACTTT.

The J gene is TRBJ2-7, the V gene TRBV3-1 (or the pseudogene TRBV3-2); 15 nucleotides align to TRBD2. The CDR3 contains 15 residues. J lost 6 bases, V lost 0 bases, and 0 bases had no gene match. Germline-derived CDR1 and CDR2 are LGHDT and YNNKEL (reference sequence). As DNA, the CDR3 is TGTGCCAGCAGCCAAGAGGGACTAGCGGGAGGCGAGCAGTACTTC. Translation gives CASSQEGLAGGEQYF.

The V and J genes are TRBV30 and TRBJ1-1; D is uncertain. The germline V and J ends were trimmed by 1 base and 10 bases, with 7 bases remaining between them. CDR3 length: 10 residues. The germline V gene encodes CDR1 GTSNPN and CDR2 SVGIG (reference sequence). The CDR3 here is CAWSEGGAFF. DNA of the CDR3: TGTGCCTGGAGTGAGGGAGGAGCTTTCTTT.

V gene TRBV28 combines with J gene TRBJ2-7; 10 nucleotides agree with TRBD2. The V and J ends lost 1 base and 1 base, in that order; junction bases with no gene match: 1. The germline V gene has CDR1 MDHEN and CDR2 SYDVKM. CDR3 size: 15 residues. CDR3 amino acids: CASSLLTSGSYEQYF. CDR3 nucleotide sequence: TGTGCCAGCAGTTTATTGACTAGCGGGTCCTACGAGCAGTACTTC.

V gene TRBV5-1 combines with J gene TRBJ2-6; no clear D gene. Trimming removed 1 base from V and 4 bases from J, with 12 bases in between. Looked up from germline, CDR1 is SGHRS and CDR2 is YFSETQ. The CDR3 runs 16 residues. The CDR3 region is CASSLTIGPGANVLTF. The CDR3 nucleotides are TGCGCCAGCAGCTTGACGATCGGACCCGGGGCCAACGTCCTGACTTTC.

The V call is TRBV27, the J call TRBJ2-7; 7 bases are a match to TRBD1. Germline values: CDR1 MNHEY, CDR2 SMNVEV (reference sequence). The CDR3 spans 18 residues. Trimming removed 0 bases from V and 2 bases from J; junction bases left unmatched: 13. In DNA form, the CDR3 reads TGTGCCAGCAGTTTATCGACACCCACAGGGGCTTGGGCCTACGAGCAGTACTTC. It encodes CASSLSTPTGAWAYEQYF.

The chain carries TRBV7-6 and TRBJ2-7; D is unclear. The CDR3 length is 12 residues. CDR1 is SGHVS, CDR2 FNYEAQ, per germline. V was trimmed by 1 base and J by 7 bases, leaving 8 bases between them. The CDR3 protein is CASSLVPLEQYF. The CDR3 bases are TGTGCCAGCAGCTTAGTCCCCTTGGAGCAGTACTTC.

The gene calls are TRBV7-9 and TRBJ1-6; D remains ambiguous. In germline, CDR1 is SEHNR, CDR2 FQNEAQ (reference sequence). The V end lost 5 bases, the J end lost 7 bases, and 12 bases lay between the germline ends. The CDR3 consists of 14 residues. CDR3 sequence: CASSRGSANSPLHF. CDR3 in DNA: TGTGCCAGCAGCCGAGGCAGTGCAAATTCACCCCTCCACTTT.

V and J are TRBV29-1 and TRBJ2-3, with D hard to call. The CDR3 has 13 amino acids. Germline V gives CDR1 SQVTM, CDR2 ANQGSEA. V shed 4 bases and J shed 4 bases, with 12 bases lying between them. The CDR3 DNA reads TGCAGCGTTGTGGGAAGGTACGCAGATACGCAGTATTTT. Its protein is CSVVGRYADTQYF.

The chain employs TRBV3-1 (or the pseudogene TRBV3-2) and TRBJ2-5, with 8 bases that match TRBD1. With V trimmed by 4 bases and J by 5 bases, 9 bases remained unmatched. The CDR3 has 15 residues. Germline V lookup: CDR1 LGHDT, CDR2 YNNKEL (reference sequence). CDR3 sequence: CASSPRAGGRETQYF. In DNA, the CDR3 is TGTGCCAGCAGCCCTAGGGCAGGGGGCCGGGAGACCCAGTACTTC.